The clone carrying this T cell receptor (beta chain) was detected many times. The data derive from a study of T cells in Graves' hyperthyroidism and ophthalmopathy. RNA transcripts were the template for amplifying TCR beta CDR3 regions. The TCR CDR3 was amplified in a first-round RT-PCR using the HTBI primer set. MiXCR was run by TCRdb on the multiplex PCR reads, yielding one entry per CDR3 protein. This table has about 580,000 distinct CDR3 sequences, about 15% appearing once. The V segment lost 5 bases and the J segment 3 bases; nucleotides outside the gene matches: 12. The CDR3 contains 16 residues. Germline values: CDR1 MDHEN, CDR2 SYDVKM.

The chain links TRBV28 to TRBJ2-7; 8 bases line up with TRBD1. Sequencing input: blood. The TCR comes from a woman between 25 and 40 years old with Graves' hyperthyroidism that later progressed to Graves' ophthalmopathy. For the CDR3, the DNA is TGTGCCAGCAGTCCCGCTACAGGGGGTCTGATCTACGAGCAGTACTTC. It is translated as CASSPATGGLIYEQYF. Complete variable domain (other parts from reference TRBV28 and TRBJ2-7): DVKVTQSSRYLVKRTGEKVFLECVQDMDHENMFWYRQDPGLGLRLIYFSYDVKMKEKGDIPEGYSVSREKKERFSLILESASTNQTSMYLCASSPATGGLIYEQYFGPGTRLTVT.